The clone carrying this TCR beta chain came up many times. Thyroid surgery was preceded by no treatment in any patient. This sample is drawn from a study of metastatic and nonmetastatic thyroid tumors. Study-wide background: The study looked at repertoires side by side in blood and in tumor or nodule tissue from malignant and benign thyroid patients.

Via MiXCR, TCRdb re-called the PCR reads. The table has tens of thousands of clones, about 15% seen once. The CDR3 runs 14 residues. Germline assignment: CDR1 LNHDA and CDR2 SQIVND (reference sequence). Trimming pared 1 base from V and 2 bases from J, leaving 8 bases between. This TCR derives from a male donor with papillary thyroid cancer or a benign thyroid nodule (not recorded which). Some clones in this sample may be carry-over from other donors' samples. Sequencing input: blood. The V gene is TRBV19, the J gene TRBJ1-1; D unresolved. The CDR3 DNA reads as TGTGCCAGTAGTATAGGTTACAGAAACACTGAAGCTTTCTTT. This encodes CASSIGYRNTEAFF.